Below are 5 T cell receptor beta chains sequenced from a single sample in a study of control samples from healthy donors and cancer patients. Here immunoSEQ multiplex PCR was the method, and the copy in TCRdb shows in-frame clones only, minus some. The sample holds approximately 71,000 clones, 85% to 90% seen once. The sequencing sample was made of PBMCs. These receptors came from a man in his 60s with lung cancer.

This rearrangement joins TRBV9 to TRBJ1-1; no reliable D call. Trimming took off 2 bases at V and 6 bases at J, with 14 bases between the two ends. The germline V gene encodes CDR1 SGDLS and CDR2 YYNGEE. CDR3 length: 14 residues. The CDR3: CASSVVTGMAEAFF. CDR3 coding DNA: TGTGCCAGCAGCGTCGTAACCGGGATGGCTGAAGCTTTCTTT.

The chain recombines TRBV18 with TRBJ2-3; D perhaps matches TRBD2 (6 bases). Per germline, CDR1 KGHSH and CDR2 LQKENI. There are 17 residues in the CDR3. V was cut by 4 bases and J by 0 bases, with 17 bases left in between. This chain's CDR3 is CASSRGAGASSTDTQYF. In DNA form, the CDR3 reads TGTGCCAGCTCACGGGGAGCGGGCGCCTCTAGCACAGATACGCAGTATTTT. The whole variable domain, remainder taken from reference TRBV18 and TRBJ2-3, is NAGVMQNPRHLVRRRGQEARLRCSPMKGHSHVYWYRQLPEEGLKFMVYLQKENIIDESGMPKERFSAEFPKEGPSILRIQQVVRGDSAAYFCASSRGAGASSTDTQYFGPGTRLTVL.

The chain links TRBV15 to TRBJ1-3, with no clear D. The CDR3 extends over 16 amino acids. V was shortened by 0 bases and J by 0 bases, with 9 bases between the two germline ends. Germline V gene sequence: CDR1 LNHNV, CDR2 YYDKDF (reference sequence). The CDR3 spells CATSRDSLLSGNTIYF. CDR3 coding DNA: TGTGCCACCAGCAGAGATTCCCTCCTCTCTGGAAACACCATATATTTT.

The chain employs TRBV14 and TRBJ2-7; D possibly corresponds to TRBD2 (5 bases). V was pared by 1 base and J by 3 bases, with 13 bases between. The CDR3 totals 15 residues. From germline, CDR1 is SGHDN and CDR2 FVKESK. CDR3 in DNA: TGTGCCAGCAGCCAAGGTCTCGGGGTAGGCTACGAGCAGTACTTC. Amino acid sequence: CASSQGLGVGYEQYF. Together with reference TRBV14 and TRBJ2-7, the CDR3 gives the full variable domain: EAGVTQFPSHSVIEKGQTVTLRCDPISGHDNLYWYRRVMGKEIKFLLHFVKESKQDESGMPNNRFLAERTGGTYSTLKVQPAELEDSGVYFCASSQGLGVGYEQYFGPGTRLTVT.

Here the CDR3 reads CASSGLWTGNTEAFF. The DNA for the CDR3 is TGTGCCAGCAGTGGGTTATGGACGGGGAACACTGAAGCTTTCTTT. The gene calls are TRBV25-1 and TRBJ1-1; D unresolved. With 4 bases removed from V and 1 base from J, the gap between germline ends came to 13 bases. Germline CDR1 MGHDK, CDR2 SYGVNS. This CDR3 comprises 15 residues.